This is a list of T cell receptor beta chains from one sample in a study of post-analysis software for immune sequencing data. TCRdb analysed the PCR reads with MiXCR anew, one entry per CDR3 protein. This sample has about 430,000 distinct CDR3 sequences, with roughly 38% found just once. The sample consisted of blood. Every receptor here comes from a girl aged 2-10 years with multiple sclerosis. Both conserved end residues are part of each CDR3. D genes are given only for firm matches. Expanded clones are given a class, and other clones once, few, many or no size at all.

d_call: NA
j_call: TRBJ2-4
clone_size: NA
v_call: TRBV5-1
cdr3_aa: CASSFLGAKNIQYF
cdr3_nt: TGCGCCAGCAGCTTTTTAGGGGCCAAAAACATTCAGTACTTC

d_call: TRBD1
j_call: TRBJ2-3
clone_size: few
v_call: TRBV28
cdr3_aa: CASSPSPRQGSQYF
cdr3_nt: TGTGCCAGTAGTCCCTCCCCCCGACAGGGTTCGCAGTATTTT

d_call: NA
j_call: TRBJ2-7
clone_size: NA
v_call: TRBV28
cdr3_aa: CASSVASVGYEQYF
cdr3_nt: TGTGCCAGCAGTGTCGCTAGCGTGGGCTACGAGCAGTACTTC

d_call: NA
j_call: TRBJ1-5
clone_size: NA
v_call: TRBV20-1
cdr3_aa: CSADLDRNSNQPQHF
cdr3_nt: TGCAGTGCGGATCTCGACAGAAATAGCAATCAGCCCCAGCATTTT

d_call: NA
j_call: TRBJ2-5
clone_size: NA
v_call: TRBV20-1
cdr3_aa: CSASRHDQETQYF
cdr3_nt: TGCAGTGCTAGCCGACACGATCAAGAGACCCAGTACTTC

d_call: NA
j_call: TRBJ1-4
clone_size: few
v_call: TRBV20-1
cdr3_aa: CSARLGVEANEKLFF
cdr3_nt: TGCAGTGCTAGGTTAGGGGTGGAGGCTAATGAAAAACTGTTTTTT

d_call: NA
j_call: TRBJ2-1
clone_size: NA
v_call: TRBV6-1
cdr3_aa: CASSDSRRVRNEQFF
cdr3_nt: TGTGCCAGCAGTGATAGCAGGAGGGTGCGGAATGAGCAGTTCTTC

d_call: NA
j_call: TRBJ2-7
clone_size: NA
v_call: TRBV7-9
cdr3_aa: CASSRTANLAYEQYF
cdr3_nt: TGTGCCAGCAGCCGCACAGCCAATCTCGCCTACGAGCAGTACTTC

d_call: TRBD2
j_call: TRBJ2-7
clone_size: NA
v_call: TRBV7-2
cdr3_aa: CASSSSGTSVSYEQYF
cdr3_nt: TGTGCCAGCAGCTCCTCCGGGACTAGCGTTTCCTACGAGCAGTACTTC

d_call: NA
j_call: TRBJ2-7
clone_size: NA
v_call: TRBV2
cdr3_aa: CARNTYEQYF
cdr3_nt: TGTGCCAGAAATACCTACGAGCAGTACTTC

d_call: TRBD2
j_call: TRBJ2-3
clone_size: few
v_call: TRBV29-1
cdr3_aa: CSVARTSGHTDTQYF
cdr3_nt: TGCAGCGTTGCGAGGACTAGCGGACACACAGATACGCAGTATTTT

d_call: TRBD1
j_call: TRBJ2-1
clone_size: many
v_call: TRBV5-1
cdr3_aa: CASSPGTDRGEQFF
cdr3_nt: TGCGCCAGCAGCCCGGGGACAGATCGAGGTGAGCAGTTCTTC

d_call: NA
j_call: TRBJ1-4
clone_size: many
v_call: TRBV7-9
cdr3_aa: CASSSYRTEKLFF
cdr3_nt: TGTGCCAGCAGCTCGTATAGGACCGAAAAACTGTTTTTT

d_call: NA
j_call: TRBJ2-3
clone_size: NA
v_call: TRBV29-1
cdr3_aa: CSVEDHNGAGEGTDTQYF
cdr3_nt: TGCAGCGTTGAAGACCATAACGGTGCCGGGGAGGGCACAGATACGCAGTATTTT

d_call: NA
j_call: TRBJ2-1
clone_size: NA
v_call: TRBV5-1
cdr3_aa: CASSLRILGVEQFF
cdr3_nt: TGCGCCAGCAGCTTGAGGATCCTGGGGGTTGAGCAGTTCTTC

d_call: NA
j_call: TRBJ1-1
clone_size: NA
v_call: TRBV13
cdr3_aa: CASSPHRTALNTEAFF
cdr3_nt: TGTGCCAGCAGCCCGCACCGGACAGCCTTGAACACTGAAGCTTTCTTT

d_call: TRBD2
j_call: TRBJ2-7
clone_size: NA
v_call: TRBV28
cdr3_aa: CASKASGGRGLDEQYF
cdr3_nt: TGTGCCAGCAAGGCTAGCGGAGGTCGAGGACTGGACGAGCAGTACTTC

d_call: NA
j_call: TRBJ1-1
clone_size: NA
v_call: TRBV11-1
cdr3_aa: CASSWEPSNAEAFF
cdr3_nt: TGTGCCAGCAGCTGGGAGCCATCGAACGCTGAAGCTTTCTTT

d_call: TRBD2
j_call: TRBJ2-7
clone_size: few
v_call: TRBV29-1
cdr3_aa: CSVERPGASGRRNPYEQYF
cdr3_nt: TGCAGCGTTGAAAGGCCCGGTGCTAGCGGGAGGCGAAACCCCTACGAGCAGTACTTC

d_call: TRBD1
j_call: TRBJ2-7
clone_size: NA
v_call: TRBV20-1
cdr3_aa: CSARVTGGSYEQYF
cdr3_nt: TGCAGTGCTAGGGTGACAGGGGGCTCCTACGAGCAGTACTTC

d_call: TRBD1
j_call: TRBJ1-2
clone_size: NA
v_call: TRBV29-1
cdr3_aa: CSVGGGGGYTF
cdr3_nt: TGCAGCGTTGGAGGGGGCGGTGGCTACACCTTC

d_call: NA
j_call: TRBJ2-5
clone_size: few
v_call: TRBV20-1
cdr3_aa: CSAWSEQETQYF
cdr3_nt: TGCAGTGCTTGGTCGGAACAAGAGACCCAGTACTTC

d_call: TRBD2
j_call: TRBJ2-7
clone_size: NA
v_call: TRBV6-6
cdr3_aa: CASSPGGRTYF
cdr3_nt: TGTGCCAGCAGTCCGGGAGGGCGAACGTACTTC

d_call: NA
j_call: TRBJ1-1
clone_size: few
v_call: TRBV6-1
cdr3_aa: CASNFDRNTEAFF
cdr3_nt: TGTGCCAGCAACTTCGACAGGAACACTGAAGCTTTCTTT

d_call: TRBD1
j_call: TRBJ2-1
clone_size: many
v_call: TRBV7-3
cdr3_aa: CASSLGQGGYNEQFF
cdr3_nt: TGTGCCAGCAGCTTGGGACAGGGGGGCTACAATGAGCAGTTCTTC

d_call: NA
j_call: TRBJ2-7
clone_size: few
v_call: TRBV5-8
cdr3_aa: CASSLMQGGTYEQYF
cdr3_nt: TGTGCCAGCAGCTTGATGCAGGGAGGCACCTACGAGCAGTACTTC